This T cell receptor beta chain originates from a study of CD8+CD57+ T cells in acquired aplastic anemia. Study-wide context: Isolated CD4+ and CD8+ cells, once sorted, yielded DNA averaging around 3.1 ug. Notes on the study in general: Patients and healthy controls showed no significant CD8+ Simpson's diversity difference. The number of CD8+ CDR3 sequences shared by patients and controls was fewer than 35.

The CDR3 is 14 amino acids. CDR1 SGHTA and CDR2 FQGNSA come from the germline V gene. An expansion of CD8+CD57+ cells by flow cytometry had been shown in patients chosen for sequencing. Prior therapy had not been administered to any patient at the time of blood sampling. As regards this clonotype: Its antigen is unknown. One end of the junction varies from germline; a read error may be responsible.

Genomic DNA, serving as template, underwent TCR beta VDJ and CDR3 profiling. TCRdb called the reads again in MiXCR, with one record for every CDR3 protein. Among 270,000 or so distinct CDR3 sequences, approximately 80% were seen once, and the ten largest hold around 40%. This chain uses TRBV7-2 with TRBJ2-2, with unresolved D. The sequenced sample was sorted CD4+, CD8+, or CD8+CD57+ T cells (not recorded which) from PBMCs. The TCR sequence derives from a human donor with aplastic anemia. In DNA, the CDR3 is TGTGCCAGCAGCAGGCGGCCAGACACCAGAGCGCTGTCTTTT. It translates to CASSRRPDTRALSF.